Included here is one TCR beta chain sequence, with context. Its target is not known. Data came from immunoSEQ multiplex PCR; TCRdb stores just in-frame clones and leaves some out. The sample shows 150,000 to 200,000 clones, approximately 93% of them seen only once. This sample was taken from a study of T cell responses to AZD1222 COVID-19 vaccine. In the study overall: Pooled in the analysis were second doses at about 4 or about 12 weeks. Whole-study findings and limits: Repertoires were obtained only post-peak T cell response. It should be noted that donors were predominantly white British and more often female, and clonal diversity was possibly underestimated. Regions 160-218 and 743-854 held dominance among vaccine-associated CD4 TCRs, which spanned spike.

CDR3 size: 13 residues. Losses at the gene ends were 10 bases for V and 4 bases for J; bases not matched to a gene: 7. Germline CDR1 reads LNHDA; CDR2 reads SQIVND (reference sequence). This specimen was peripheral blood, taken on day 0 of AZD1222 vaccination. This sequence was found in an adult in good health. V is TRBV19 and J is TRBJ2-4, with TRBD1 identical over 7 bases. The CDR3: CATPGTDKNIQYF. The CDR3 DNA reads TGTGCCACCCCAGGGACAGATAAAAACATTCAGTACTTC.